This T cell receptor beta chain appears in the sequencing data of a study of T cells in localized non-small cell lung cancer. J was trimmed by 5 bases and V by 6 bases; bases with no gene match: 5. Germline CDR1 is SQVTM and CDR2 is ANQGSEA. The CDR3 is 12 amino acids. Sequencing used immunoSEQ multiplex PCR; TCRdb keeps in-frame clones, though not all of them. The table shows 35,000 to 50,000 clones, with 75% to 95% occurring only once. Overall study findings and caveats: Higher blood T cell density went with longer overall survival. Sequencing, confined to only one tumor region, leaves heterogeneity possible.

On this clone itself: Its target is unknown.

The source was PBMCs, collected before any cancer treatment. The chain is built from TRBV29-1 and TRBJ1-1; 8 bases match TRBD1. The sequence was obtained from a woman between 40 and 69 years old with stage II lung adenocarcinoma. DNA of the CDR3: TGCAGCGTGGAGAGACAGGGGACTGAAGCTTTCTTT. Its protein product is CSVERQGTEAFF.